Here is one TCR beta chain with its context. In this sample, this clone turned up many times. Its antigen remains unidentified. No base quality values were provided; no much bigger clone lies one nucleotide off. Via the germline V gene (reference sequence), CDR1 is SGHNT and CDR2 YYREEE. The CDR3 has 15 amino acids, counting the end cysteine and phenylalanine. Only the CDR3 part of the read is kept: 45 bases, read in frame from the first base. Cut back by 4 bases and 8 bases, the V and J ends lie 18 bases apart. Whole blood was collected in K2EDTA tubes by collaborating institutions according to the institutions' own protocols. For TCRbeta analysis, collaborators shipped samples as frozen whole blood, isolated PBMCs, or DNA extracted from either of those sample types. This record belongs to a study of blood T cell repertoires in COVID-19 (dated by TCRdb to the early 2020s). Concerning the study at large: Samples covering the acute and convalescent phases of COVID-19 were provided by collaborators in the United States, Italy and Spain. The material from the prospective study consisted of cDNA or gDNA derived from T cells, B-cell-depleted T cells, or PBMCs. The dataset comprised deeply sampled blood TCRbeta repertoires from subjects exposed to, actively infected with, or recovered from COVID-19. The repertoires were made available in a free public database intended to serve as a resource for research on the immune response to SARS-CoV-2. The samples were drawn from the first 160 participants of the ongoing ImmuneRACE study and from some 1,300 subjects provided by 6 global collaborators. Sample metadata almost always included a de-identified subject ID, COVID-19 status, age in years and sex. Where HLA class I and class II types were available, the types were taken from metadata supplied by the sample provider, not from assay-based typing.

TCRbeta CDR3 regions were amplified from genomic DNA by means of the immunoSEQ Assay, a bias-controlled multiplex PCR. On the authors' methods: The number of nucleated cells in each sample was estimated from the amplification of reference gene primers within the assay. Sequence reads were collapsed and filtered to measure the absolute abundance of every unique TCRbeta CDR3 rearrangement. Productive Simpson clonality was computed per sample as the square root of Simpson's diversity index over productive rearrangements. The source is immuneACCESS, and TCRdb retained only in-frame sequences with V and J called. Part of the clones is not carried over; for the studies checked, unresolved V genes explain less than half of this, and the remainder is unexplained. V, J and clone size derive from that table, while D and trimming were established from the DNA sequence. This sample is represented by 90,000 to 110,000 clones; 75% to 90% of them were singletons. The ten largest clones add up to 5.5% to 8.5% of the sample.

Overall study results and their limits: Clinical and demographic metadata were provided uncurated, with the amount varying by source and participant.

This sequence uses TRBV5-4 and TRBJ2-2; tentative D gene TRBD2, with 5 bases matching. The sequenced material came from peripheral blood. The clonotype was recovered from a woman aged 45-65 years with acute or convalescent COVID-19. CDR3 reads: CASSLGLPGVGELFF. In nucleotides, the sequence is TGTGCCAGCAGCCTCGGGCTTCCCGGGGTTGGGGAGCTGTTTTTT. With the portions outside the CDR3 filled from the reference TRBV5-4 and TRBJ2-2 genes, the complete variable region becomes ETGVTQSPTHLIKTRGQQVTLRCSSQSGHNTVSWYQQALGQGPQFIFQYYREEENGRGNFPPRFSGLQFPNYSSELNVNALELDDSALYLCASSLGLPGVGELFFGEGSRLTVL.